This T cell receptor (beta chain) was retrieved from a study of PD-1 blockade in classical Hodgkin lymphoma. Study findings and constraints: Patients starting nivolumab less than 1 year after ASCT had lower diversity and were excluded from later analyses. In CD4+ cells, TCR diversity went up significantly by C4D1, but in CD8+ cells it did not. Compared with healthy donors, newly diagnosed patients reportedly showed lower baseline TCR diversity. Complete responders showed a baseline diversity that resembled the diversity of newly diagnosed patients.

Assay: immunoSEQ multiplex PCR; the TCRdb copy retains only in-frame clones and omits some. Of about 86,000 clones listed, 85% to 90% were seen once; the top ten hold 9.5% to 12%. Germline V lookup: CDR1 SGHAT, CDR2 FQNNGV. Trimming at V came to 1 base and at J to 3 bases, leaving 8 bases not matched to a gene. This CDR3 comprises 16 residues. Each and every patient relapsed after autologous stem cell transplantation, and patients got differing brentuximab vedotin exposure. A word on this clone: The target antigen is unknown.

The TCR originated in a human donor with classical Hodgkin lymphoma. The sequences come from peripheral blood mononuclear cells (PBMCs), collected before the second cycle of nivolumab. The chain joins TRBV11-2 to TRBJ2-7; 8 bases are shared with TRBD1. CDR3 sequence reads: CASSLVADRGDYEQYF. The CDR3 nucleotides are TGTGCCAGCAGCTTAGTAGCAGACAGGGGTGACTACGAGCAGTACTTC.